This is a list of T cell receptor beta chains from one sample in a study of Ad26.COV2.S vaccination and SARS-CoV-2 variants. Using immunoSEQ multiplex PCR, the repertoire was profiled, and TCRdb retains in-frame clones only, with some absent. Of roughly 350,000 clones in the sample, 86% are singletons; the top ten hold about 10%. Sequenced here: peripheral blood, sampled in a trial of Ad26.COV2.S vaccine versus placebo. These receptors all stem from a person aged 18-65 years who received the Ad26.COV2.S COVID-19 vaccine or a placebo. Both conserved end residues are part of each CDR3. Fields, in order: J gene, V gene, clone size, D gene, CDR3 protein, CDR3 DNA. A D gene is named only where the DNA matches it firmly. The size entry is marked missing in some rows and otherwise reads once, few, many or a size class.

J: TRBJ2-1; V: TRBV19; size: -; D: TRBD2; CDR3: CASTPSGREINEQFF; DNA: TGTGCCAGTACCCCCAGCGGGAGGGAAATCAATGAGCAGTTCTTC
J: TRBJ2-7; V: TRBV28; size: -; D: TRBD2; CDR3: CASSSPLAGDYEQYF; DNA: TGTGCCAGCAGTTCACCTTTAGCGGGGGACTACGAGCAGTACTTC
J: TRBJ1-6; V: TRBV3-1/TRBV3-2; size: -; D: TRBD1; CDR3: CASSRRDSNSPLHF; DNA: TGTGCCAGCAGCCGGCGGGACAGTAATTCACCCCTCCACTTT
J: TRBJ1-5; V: TRBV6-5; size: -; D: TRBD1; CDR3: CASSYLPGGGPQHF; DNA: TGTGCCAGCAGTTACCTACCAGGGGGGGGGCCCCAGCATTTT
J: TRBJ1-3; V: TRBV2; size: -; D: TRBD1; CDR3: CASSLYDRGPGNTIYF; DNA: TGTGCCAGCAGTTTATATGACAGGGGGCCTGGAAACACCATATATTTT
J: TRBJ1-1; V: TRBV7-9; size: -; D: -; CDR3: CASSVRDISEAFF; DNA: TGTGCCAGCAGCGTCCGGGACATATCTGAAGCTTTCTTT
J: TRBJ2-5; V: TRBV3-1/TRBV3-2; size: -; D: TRBD1; CDR3: CASSRTGLETQYF; DNA: TGTGCCAGCAGCCGGACAGGGCTAGAGACCCAGTACTTC
J: TRBJ2-3; V: TRBV6-6; size: -; D: -; CDR3: CASSYGGIPKEDTQYF; DNA: TGTGCCAGCAGTTACGGCGGGATACCTAAAGAAGATACGCAGTATTTT
J: TRBJ1-4; V: TRBV2; size: -; D: -; CDR3: CASSGEGMKGEKLFF; DNA: TGTGCCAGCAGTGGGGAGGGAATGAAGGGTGAAAAACTGTTTTTT
J: TRBJ2-7; V: TRBV2; size: -; D: -; CDR3: CASKGSEAGLEQYF; DNA: TGTGCCAGCAAGGGATCGGAGGCGGGACTCGAGCAGTACTTC
J: TRBJ2-3; V: TRBV30; size: -; D: TRBD1; CDR3: CAWSGTGKGNTQYF; DNA: TGTGCCTGGAGTGGGACAGGGAAGGGAAATACGCAGTATTTT
J: TRBJ1-1; V: TRBV6-5; size: -; D: -; CDR3: CASSPSGGLTEAFF; DNA: TGTGCCAGCAGTCCCTCCGGGGGCCTAACTGAAGCTTTCTTT
J: TRBJ2-7; V: TRBV6-2/TRBV6-3; size: -; D: -; CDR3: CASSGALGGGYEQYF; DNA: TGTGCCAGCAGCGGAGCTCTCGGGGGTGGCTACGAGCAGTACTTC
J: TRBJ1-4; V: TRBV4-3; size: -; D: -; CDR3: CASSQEATTNEKLFF; DNA: TGCGCCAGCAGCCAAGAGGCAACAACTAATGAAAAACTGTTTTTT
J: TRBJ1-6; V: TRBV6-2/TRBV6-3; size: -; D: -; CDR3: CASSLLSSPLHF; DNA: TGTGCCAGCAGCCTTCTAAGTTCACCCCTCCACTTT
J: TRBJ2-1; V: TRBV2; size: -; D: -; CDR3: CASTSGWNEQFF; DNA: TGTGCCAGCACCTCAGGATGGAATGAGCAGTTCTTC
J: TRBJ1-1; V: TRBV6-2/TRBV6-3; size: many; D: -; CDR3: CASSSPQGTEAFF; DNA: TGTGCCAGCAGTTCACCACAGGGAACTGAAGCTTTCTTT
J: TRBJ1-3; V: TRBV5-1; size: -; D: TRBD1; CDR3: CASSSRTGAGNTIYF; DNA: TGCGCCAGCAGCTCGCGGACAGGGGCAGGAAACACCATATATTTT
J: TRBJ2-7; V: TRBV11-2; size: -; D: -; CDR3: CASSLERTYEQYF; DNA: TGTGCCAGCAGCTTAGAGAGAACCTACGAGCAGTACTTC
J: TRBJ2-5; V: TRBV2; size: -; D: -; CDR3: CASRAGLGIGETQYF; DNA: TGTGCCAGCAGGGCCGGGTTGGGAATCGGTGAGACCCAGTACTTC
J: TRBJ2-7; V: TRBV7-2; size: -; D: -; CDR3: CASTPQRDSSYEQYF; DNA: TGTGCCAGCACCCCGCAGCGGGACAGCTCCTACGAGCAGTACTTC
J: TRBJ1-1; V: TRBV28; size: -; D: TRBD1; CDR3: CASSPRTGEEAFF; DNA: TGTGCCAGCAGCCCTAGGACAGGTGAAGAAGCTTTCTTT
J: TRBJ2-1; V: TRBV7-2; size: -; D: TRBD2; CDR3: CASSLRLAGYNEQFF; DNA: TGTGCCAGCAGCTTGAGACTAGCGGGTTACAATGAGCAGTTCTTC
J: TRBJ2-7; V: TRBV6-4; size: -; D: -; CDR3: CASSDSKKEPGLEPYEQYF; DNA: TGTGCCAGCAGTGACTCGAAAAAAGAACCGGGCCTCGAACCCTACGAGCAGTACTTC
J: TRBJ2-3; V: TRBV4-2; size: -; D: TRBD2; CDR3: CASSQRESGGITDTQYF; DNA: TGTGCCAGCAGCCAACGTGAGAGCGGGGGGATCACAGATACGCAGTATTTT
J: TRBJ2-3; V: TRBV6-4; size: -; D: TRBD2; CDR3: CASSWGLAGGDTQYF; DNA: TGTGCCAGCAGTTGGGGACTAGCGGGGGGAGATACGCAGTATTTT
J: TRBJ2-3; V: TRBV4-2; size: -; D: -; CDR3: CASSQDRVSSWGNTQYF; DNA: TGTGCCAGCAGCCAAGATAGAGTTTCCAGTTGGGGGAATACGCAGTATTTT
J: TRBJ1-3; V: TRBV28; size: -; D: -; CDR3: CASSIPGLLSGNTIYF; DNA: TGTGCCAGCAGTATACCGGGACTCCTCTCTGGAAACACCATATATTTT
J: TRBJ2-7; V: TRBV4-2; size: -; D: -; CDR3: CASSQDQRGGGEQYF; DNA: TGTGCCAGCAGCCAAGATCAGAGAGGAGGAGGCGAGCAGTACTTC
J: TRBJ2-1; V: TRBV19; size: -; D: -; CDR3: CASSMAQGFRSEQFF; DNA: TGTGCCAGTAGTATGGCTCAGGGGTTTCGGAGTGAGCAGTTCTTC
J: TRBJ2-3; V: TRBV5-5; size: -; D: -; CDR3: CASSLPRTSTDTQYF; DNA: TGTGCCAGCAGCTTGCCTCGAACTAGCACAGATACGCAGTATTTT
J: TRBJ2-1; V: TRBV20-1; size: -; D: TRBD2; CDR3: CSASSAGGYNEQFF; DNA: TGCAGTGCTAGTTCAGCGGGGGGGTACAATGAGCAGTTCTTC
J: TRBJ2-6; V: TRBV11-2; size: -; D: -; CDR3: CASSLSSGANVLTF; DNA: TGTGCCAGCAGCTTAAGCTCTGGGGCCAACGTCCTGACTTTC
J: TRBJ1-4; V: TRBV7-9; size: -; D: -; CDR3: CASSIGVGAVPNEKLFF; DNA: TGTGCCAGCAGCATTGGGGTCGGGGCAGTCCCTAATGAAAAACTGTTTTTT
J: TRBJ1-6; V: TRBV21-1; size: many; D: -; CDR3: CASSKAQGKLSYNSPLHF; DNA: TGTGCCAGCAGCAAAGCGCAGGGGAAATTATCCTATAATTCACCCCTCCACTTT
J: TRBJ2-3; V: TRBV7-9; size: once; D: -; CDR3: CASSLNLRGTDTQYF; DNA: TGTGCCAGCAGCTTAAATCTCCGGGGCACAGATACGCAGTATTTT
J: TRBJ2-5; V: TRBV7-6; size: -; D: -; CDR3: CASSLVPDPETQYF; DNA: TGTGCCAGCAGCTTAGTACCGGACCCAGAGACCCAGTACTTC
J: TRBJ1-2; V: TRBV10-3; size: -; D: -; CDR3: CAIRAIQGNYGYTF; DNA: TGTGCCATCAGAGCGATTCAGGGGAACTATGGCTACACCTTC
J: TRBJ2-1; V: TRBV7-2; size: -; D: -; CDR3: CASSPVGWAYNEQFF; DNA: TGTGCCAGCAGCCCGGTTGGGTGGGCTTACAATGAGCAGTTCTTC
J: TRBJ2-7; V: TRBV6-2/TRBV6-3; size: -; D: TRBD2; CDR3: CASSYVERGTEQYF; DNA: TGTGCCAGCAGTTACGTCGAGCGGGGGACTGAGCAGTACTTC
J: TRBJ1-5; V: TRBV4-1; size: -; D: -; CDR3: CASSLRTDPPSAQHF; DNA: TGCGCCAGCAGCCTCCGGACGGATCCCCCATCGGCCCAGCATTTT
J: TRBJ1-4; V: TRBV30; size: -; D: -; CDR3: CAWTGTRGEKLFF; DNA: TGTGCCTGGACCGGGACGCGGGGTGAAAAACTGTTTTTT
J: TRBJ2-2; V: TRBV7-2; size: -; D: -; CDR3: CASSLQQTPGELFF; DNA: TGTGCCAGCAGCTTACAACAAACACCCGGGGAGCTGTTTTTT
J: TRBJ2-7; V: TRBV4-2; size: -; D: TRBD1; CDR3: CASSQRDRGQGEQYF; DNA: TGTGCCAGCAGCCAAAGAGACAGGGGGCAGGGCGAGCAGTACTTC
J: TRBJ1-1; V: TRBV7-9; size: once; D: -; CDR3: CASLSLGEAFF; DNA: TGTGCCAGCCTCAGTCTGGGTGAAGCTTTCTTT
J: TRBJ2-3; V: TRBV21-1; size: -; D: -; CDR3: CASSRSGESTDTQYF; DNA: TGTGCCAGCAGTCGTAGCGGGGAAAGCACAGATACGCAGTATTTT
J: TRBJ2-5; V: TRBV30; size: -; D: -; CDR3: CAWSPEETQYF; DNA: TGTGCCTGGAGTCCTGAAGAGACCCAGTACTTC
J: TRBJ2-7; V: TRBV5-1; size: -; D: TRBD1; CDR3: CASSFPGTGEAHYEQYF; DNA: TGCGCCAGCAGCTTTCCCGGGACAGGGGAAGCCCACTACGAGCAGTACTTC
J: TRBJ2-2; V: TRBV4-1; size: few; D: -; CDR3: CASSSPGAAGGELFF; DNA: TGCGCCAGCAGCTCCCCCGGGGCGGCAGGCGGGGAGCTGTTTTTT